This TCR beta chain was sequenced during a study of vaccination and CD4 T cells after COVID-19. Treatment meaning: approximately nine-day PBMC culture with coronavirus spike peptide pools or control peptides (ViraFEST assay). Before the COVID-19 pandemic (2011-2018), CD4+ T cells were obtained from the unexposed donor. The Oncomine TCR Beta short-read assay was applied to DNA of cultured CD4+ T cells. Someone extracted genomic DNA from cultured CD4+ T cells. TCRdb reanalysed the PCR reads using MiXCR and keeps one entry per CDR3 protein. The repertoire consists of 9,100 or so distinct CDR3 sequences, with roughly 36% occurring once and the leading ten covering around 28%. Sample share makes this clonotype medium-sized. What it recognizes is unknown. Unmatched junction bases numbered 9, after V lost 5 bases and J lost 6 bases. Per the germline V gene, CDR1 is DFQATT and CDR2 is SNEGSKA (reference sequence). The CDR3 loop spans 13 amino acids.

V gene TRBV20-1 combines with J gene TRBJ1-2, with TRBD1 matching 7 bases. The specimen sequenced was CD4+ T cells from blood, cultured in vitro. The TCR sequence derives from a human donor in good health. The DNA of the CDR3 is TGCAGTGCTCAACTGACAGGGAGGGATGGCTACACCTTC. It is translated as CSAQLTGRDGYTF.